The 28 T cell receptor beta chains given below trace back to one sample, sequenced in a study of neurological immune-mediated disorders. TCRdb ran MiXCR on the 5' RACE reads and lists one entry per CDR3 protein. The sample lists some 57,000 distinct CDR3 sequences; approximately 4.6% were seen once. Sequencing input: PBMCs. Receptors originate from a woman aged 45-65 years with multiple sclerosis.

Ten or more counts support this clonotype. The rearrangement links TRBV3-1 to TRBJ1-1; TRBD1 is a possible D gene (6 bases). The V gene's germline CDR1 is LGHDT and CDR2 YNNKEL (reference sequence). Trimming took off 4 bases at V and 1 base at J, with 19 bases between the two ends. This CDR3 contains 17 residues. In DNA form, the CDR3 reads TGTGCCAGCAGCCCAGAAGGGAGGGGGGCCCCGAACACTGAAGCTTTCTTT. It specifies CASSPEGRGAPNTEAFF.

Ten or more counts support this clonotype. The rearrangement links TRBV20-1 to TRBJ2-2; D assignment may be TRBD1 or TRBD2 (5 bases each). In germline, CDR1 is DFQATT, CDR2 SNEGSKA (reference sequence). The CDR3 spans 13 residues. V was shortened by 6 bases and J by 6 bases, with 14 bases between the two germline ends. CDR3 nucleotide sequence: TGCAGTGCCCGAGGGGCAGGGCCCGGGGAGCTGTTTTTT. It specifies CSARGAGPGELFF.

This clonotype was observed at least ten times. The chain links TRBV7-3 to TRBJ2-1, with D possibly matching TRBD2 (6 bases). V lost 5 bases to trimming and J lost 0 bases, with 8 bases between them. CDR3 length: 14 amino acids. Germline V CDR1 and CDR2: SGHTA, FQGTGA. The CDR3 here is CASSPGSSYNEQFF. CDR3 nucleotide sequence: TGTGCCAGCAGCCCCGGGAGCTCCTACAATGAGCAGTTCTTC. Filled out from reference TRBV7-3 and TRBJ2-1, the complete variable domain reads GAGVSQTPSNKVTEKGKYVELRCDPISGHTALYWYRQSLGQGPEFLIYFQGTGAADDSGLPNDRFFAVRPEGSVSTLKIQRTERGDSAVYLCASSPGSSYNEQFFGPGTRLTVL.

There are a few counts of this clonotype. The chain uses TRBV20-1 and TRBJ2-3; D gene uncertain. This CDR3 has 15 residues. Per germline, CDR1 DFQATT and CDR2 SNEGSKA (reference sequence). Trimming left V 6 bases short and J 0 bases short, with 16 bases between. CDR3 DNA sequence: TGCAGTGCCAAAAAAAGCGCAACTAGCACAGATACGCAGTATTTT. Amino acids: CSAKKSATSTDTQYF.

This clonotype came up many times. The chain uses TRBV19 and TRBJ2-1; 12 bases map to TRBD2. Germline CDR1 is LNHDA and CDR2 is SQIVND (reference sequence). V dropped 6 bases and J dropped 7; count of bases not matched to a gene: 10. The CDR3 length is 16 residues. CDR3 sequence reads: CASSWTSGAPRNEQFF. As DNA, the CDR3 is TGTGCCAGTAGCTGGACTAGCGGGGCCCCTCGGAATGAGCAGTTCTTC.

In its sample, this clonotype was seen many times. This CDR3 reads CASSSSVTGGFGNTIYF. DNA for the CDR3: TGTGCCAGCAGCTCCTCGGTGACAGGGGGCTTTGGAAACACCATATATTTT. The chain recombines TRBV5-5 with TRBJ1-3; TRBD1 matches at 10 bases. This CDR3 is 17 amino acids long. V shed 3 bases, J shed 3 bases, and the junction held 9 bases outside the gene matches. Germline V CDR1 and CDR2: SGHKS, YYEKEE (reference sequence). The full variable domain, in which reference TRBV5-5 and TRBJ1-3 provide the parts outside the CDR3, is DAGVTQSPTHLIKTRGQQVTLRCSPISGHKSVSWYQQVLGQGPQFIFQYYEKEERGRGNFPDRFSARQFPNYSSELNVNALLLGDSALYLCASSSSVTGGFGNTIYFGEGSWLTVV.

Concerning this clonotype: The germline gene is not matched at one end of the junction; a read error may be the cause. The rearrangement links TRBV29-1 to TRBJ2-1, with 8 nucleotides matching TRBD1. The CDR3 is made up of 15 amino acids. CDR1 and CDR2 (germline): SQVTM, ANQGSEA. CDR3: CSVVPGTGDYNEQIF. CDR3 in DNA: TGCAGCGTTGTCCCGGGGACAGGCGACTATAATGAGCAGATCTTC.

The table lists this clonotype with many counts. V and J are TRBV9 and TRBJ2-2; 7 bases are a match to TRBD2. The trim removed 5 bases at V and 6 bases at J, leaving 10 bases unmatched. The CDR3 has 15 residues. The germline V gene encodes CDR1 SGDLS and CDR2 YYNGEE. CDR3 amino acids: CASRSGLGWPGELFF. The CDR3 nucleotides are TGTGCCAGCAGGTCCGGACTAGGTTGGCCCGGGGAGCTGTTTTTT.

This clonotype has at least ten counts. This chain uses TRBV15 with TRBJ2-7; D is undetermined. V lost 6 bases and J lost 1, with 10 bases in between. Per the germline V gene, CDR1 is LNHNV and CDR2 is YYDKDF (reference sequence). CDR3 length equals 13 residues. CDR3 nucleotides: TGTGCCACCAGGGGGTTCGGATCCTACGAGCAGTACGTC. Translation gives CATRGFGSYEQYV.

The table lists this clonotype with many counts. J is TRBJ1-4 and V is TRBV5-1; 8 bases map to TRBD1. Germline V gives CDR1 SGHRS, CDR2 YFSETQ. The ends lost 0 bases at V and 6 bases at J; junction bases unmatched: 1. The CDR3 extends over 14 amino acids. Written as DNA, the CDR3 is TGCGCCAGCAGCTTGGCAGGGGGCGATGAAAAACTGTTTTTT. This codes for CASSLAGGDEKLFF.

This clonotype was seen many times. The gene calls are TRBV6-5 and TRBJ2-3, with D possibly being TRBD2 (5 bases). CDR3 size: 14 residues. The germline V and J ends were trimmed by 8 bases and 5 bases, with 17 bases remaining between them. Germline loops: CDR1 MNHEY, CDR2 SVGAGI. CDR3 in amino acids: CASARGSFGDTQYF. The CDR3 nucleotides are TGTGCCAGCGCAAGAGGGAGCTTTGGAGATACGCAGTATTTT.

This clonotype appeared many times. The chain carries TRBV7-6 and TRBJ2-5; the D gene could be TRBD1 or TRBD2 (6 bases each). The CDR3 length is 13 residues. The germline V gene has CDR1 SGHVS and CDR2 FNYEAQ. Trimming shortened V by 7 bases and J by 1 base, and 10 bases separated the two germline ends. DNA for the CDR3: TGTGCCAGCACCGAGGGGGGCCAAGAGACCCAGTACTTC. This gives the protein CASTEGGQETQYF.

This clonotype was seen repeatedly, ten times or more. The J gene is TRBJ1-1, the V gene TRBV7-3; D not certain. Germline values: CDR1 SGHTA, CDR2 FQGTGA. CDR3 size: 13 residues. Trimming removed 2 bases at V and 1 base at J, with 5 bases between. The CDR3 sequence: CASSLRRNTEAFF. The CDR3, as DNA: TGTGCCAGCAGCTTACGGAGGAACACTGAAGCTTTCTTT.

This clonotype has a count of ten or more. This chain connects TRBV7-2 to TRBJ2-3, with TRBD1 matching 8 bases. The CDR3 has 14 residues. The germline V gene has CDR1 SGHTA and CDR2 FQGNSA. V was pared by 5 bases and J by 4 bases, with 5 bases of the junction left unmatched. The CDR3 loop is CASSQQGVADTQYF. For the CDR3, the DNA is TGTGCCAGCAGCCAACAGGGGGTTGCAGATACGCAGTATTTT. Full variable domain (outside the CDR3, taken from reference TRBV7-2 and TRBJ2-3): GAGVSQSPSNKVTEKGKDVELRCDPISGHTALYWYRQSLGQGLEFLIYFQGNSAPDKSGLPSDRFSAERTGGSVSTLTIQRTQQEDSAVYLCASSQQGVADTQYFGPGTRLTVL.

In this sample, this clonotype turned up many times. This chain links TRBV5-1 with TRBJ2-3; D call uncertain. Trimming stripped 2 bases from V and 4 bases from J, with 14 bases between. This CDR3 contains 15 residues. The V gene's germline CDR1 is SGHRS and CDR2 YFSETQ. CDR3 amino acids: CASSFPFSSPDTQYF. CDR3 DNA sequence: TGCGCCAGCAGCTTTCCATTTAGTTCCCCAGATACGCAGTATTTT. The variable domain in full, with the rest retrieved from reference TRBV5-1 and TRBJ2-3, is KAGVTQTPRYLIKTRGQQVTLSCSPISGHRSVSWYQQTPGQGLQFLFEYFSETQRNKGNFPGRFSGRQFSNSRSEMNVSTLELGDSALYLCASSFPFSSPDTQYFGPGTRLTVL.

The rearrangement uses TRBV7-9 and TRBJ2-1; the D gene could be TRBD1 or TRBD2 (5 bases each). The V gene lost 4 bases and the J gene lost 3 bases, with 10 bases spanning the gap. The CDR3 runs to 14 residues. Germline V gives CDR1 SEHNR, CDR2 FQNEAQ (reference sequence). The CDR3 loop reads CASSSGTYYNEQFF. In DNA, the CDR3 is TGTGCCAGCAGCTCCGGGACCTACTACAATGAGCAGTTCTTC.

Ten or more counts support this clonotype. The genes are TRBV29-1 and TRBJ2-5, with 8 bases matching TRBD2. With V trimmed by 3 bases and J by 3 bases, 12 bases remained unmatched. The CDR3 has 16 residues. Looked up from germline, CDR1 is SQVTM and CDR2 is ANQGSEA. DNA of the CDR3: TGCAGCGTTGAGCGAGCTACCGGGACTAGGGAAGAGACCCAGTACTTC. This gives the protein CSVERATGTREETQYF.

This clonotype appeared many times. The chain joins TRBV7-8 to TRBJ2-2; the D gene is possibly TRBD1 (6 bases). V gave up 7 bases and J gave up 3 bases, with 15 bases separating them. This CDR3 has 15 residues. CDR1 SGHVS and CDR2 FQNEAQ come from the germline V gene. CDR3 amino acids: CASIRTVLDTGELFF. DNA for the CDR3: TGTGCCAGCATCCGGACAGTTTTGGACACCGGGGAGCTGTTTTTT. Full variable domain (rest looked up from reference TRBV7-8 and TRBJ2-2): GAGVSQSPRYKVAKRGQDVALRCDPISGHVSLFWYQQALGQGPEFLTYFQNEAQLDKSGLPSDRFFAERPEGSVSTLKIQRTQQEDSAVYLCASIRTVLDTGELFFGEGSRLTVL.

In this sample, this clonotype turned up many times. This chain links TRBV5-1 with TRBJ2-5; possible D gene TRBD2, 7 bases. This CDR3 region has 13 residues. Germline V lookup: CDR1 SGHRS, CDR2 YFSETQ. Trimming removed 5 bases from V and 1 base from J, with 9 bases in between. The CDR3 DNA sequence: TGCGCCAGCAGTGCGGGGGCCCAAGAGACCCAGTACTTC. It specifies CASSAGAQETQYF.

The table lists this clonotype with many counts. Here the CDR3 DNA reads TGTGCCAGCAGTTTCGCTGGCGGCACCGGGGAGCTGTTTTTT. The encoded protein is CASSFAGGTGELFF. The genes are TRBV12-3 or TRBV12-4 and TRBJ2-2; D gene ambiguous. There are 14 residues in the CDR3. The germline V and J ends were trimmed by 3 bases and 4 bases, with 9 bases remaining between them.

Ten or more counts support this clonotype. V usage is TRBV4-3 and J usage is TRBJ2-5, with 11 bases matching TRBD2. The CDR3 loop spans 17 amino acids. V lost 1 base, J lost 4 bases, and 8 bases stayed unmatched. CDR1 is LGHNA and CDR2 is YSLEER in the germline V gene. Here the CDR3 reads CASSQVNLAGGGETQYF. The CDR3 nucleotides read TGCGCCAGCAGCCAAGTAAATCTAGCGGGGGGCGGAGAGACCCAGTACTTC.

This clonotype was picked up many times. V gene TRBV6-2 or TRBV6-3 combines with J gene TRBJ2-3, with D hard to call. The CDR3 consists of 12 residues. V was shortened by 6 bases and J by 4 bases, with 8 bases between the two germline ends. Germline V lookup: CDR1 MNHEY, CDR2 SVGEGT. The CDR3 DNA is TGTGCCAGCAGACGGCCGGCAGATACGCAGTATTTT. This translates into CASRRPADTQYF.

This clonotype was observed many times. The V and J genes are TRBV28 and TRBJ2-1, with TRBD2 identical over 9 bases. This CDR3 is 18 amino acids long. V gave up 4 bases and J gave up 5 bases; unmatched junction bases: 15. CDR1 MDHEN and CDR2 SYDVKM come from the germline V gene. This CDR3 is CASSSPRAGGIGNNEQFF. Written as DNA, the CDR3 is TGTGCCAGCAGTTCCCCGCGGGCGGGGGGGATAGGGAACAATGAGCAGTTCTTC.

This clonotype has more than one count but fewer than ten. DNA of the CDR3: TGTGCCAGCAGCTTAAGGGACACAGAGATGAGAGATACGCAGTATTTT. Its protein is CASSLRDTEMRDTQYF. The chain recombines TRBV7-6 with TRBJ2-3; tentative D call: TRBD1 (6 bases). This CDR3 contains 16 residues. Germline V lookup: CDR1 SGHVS, CDR2 FNYEAQ. V was cut by 2 bases and J by 5 bases, with 17 bases left in between.

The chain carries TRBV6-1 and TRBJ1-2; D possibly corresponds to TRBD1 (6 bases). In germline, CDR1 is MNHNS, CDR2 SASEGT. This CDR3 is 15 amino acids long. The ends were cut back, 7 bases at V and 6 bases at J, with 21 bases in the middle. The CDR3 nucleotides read TGTGCCAGCACCCGGGACACCAGTCTGAGTAATGGCTACACCTTC. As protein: CASTRDTSLSNGYTF.

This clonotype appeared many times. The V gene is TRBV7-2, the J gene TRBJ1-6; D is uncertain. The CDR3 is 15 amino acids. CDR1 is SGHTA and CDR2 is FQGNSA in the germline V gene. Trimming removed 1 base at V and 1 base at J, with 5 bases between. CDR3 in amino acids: CASSLGQSYNSPLHF. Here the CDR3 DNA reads TGTGCCAGCAGCTTAGGGCAGTCCTATAATTCACCCCTCCACTTT.

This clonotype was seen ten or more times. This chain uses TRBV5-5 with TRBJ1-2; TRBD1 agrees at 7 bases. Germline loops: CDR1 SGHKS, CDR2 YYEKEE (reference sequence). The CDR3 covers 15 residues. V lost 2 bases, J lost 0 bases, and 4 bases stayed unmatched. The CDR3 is CASSFGQDANYGYTF. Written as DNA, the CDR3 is TGTGCCAGCAGCTTTGGACAGGACGCTAACTATGGCTACACCTTC. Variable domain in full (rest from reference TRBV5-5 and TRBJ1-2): DAGVTQSPTHLIKTRGQQVTLRCSPISGHKSVSWYQQVLGQGPQFIFQYYEKEERGRGNFPDRFSARQFPNYSSELNVNALLLGDSALYLCASSFGQDANYGYTFGSGTRLTVV.

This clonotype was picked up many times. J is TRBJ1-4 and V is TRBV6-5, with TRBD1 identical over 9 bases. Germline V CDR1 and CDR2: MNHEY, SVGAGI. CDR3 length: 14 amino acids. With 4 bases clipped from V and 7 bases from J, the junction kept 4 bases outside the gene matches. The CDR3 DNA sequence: TGTGCCAGCAGTTTAACAGGGGGCATTGAAAAACTGTTTTTT. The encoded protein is CASSLTGGIEKLFF.